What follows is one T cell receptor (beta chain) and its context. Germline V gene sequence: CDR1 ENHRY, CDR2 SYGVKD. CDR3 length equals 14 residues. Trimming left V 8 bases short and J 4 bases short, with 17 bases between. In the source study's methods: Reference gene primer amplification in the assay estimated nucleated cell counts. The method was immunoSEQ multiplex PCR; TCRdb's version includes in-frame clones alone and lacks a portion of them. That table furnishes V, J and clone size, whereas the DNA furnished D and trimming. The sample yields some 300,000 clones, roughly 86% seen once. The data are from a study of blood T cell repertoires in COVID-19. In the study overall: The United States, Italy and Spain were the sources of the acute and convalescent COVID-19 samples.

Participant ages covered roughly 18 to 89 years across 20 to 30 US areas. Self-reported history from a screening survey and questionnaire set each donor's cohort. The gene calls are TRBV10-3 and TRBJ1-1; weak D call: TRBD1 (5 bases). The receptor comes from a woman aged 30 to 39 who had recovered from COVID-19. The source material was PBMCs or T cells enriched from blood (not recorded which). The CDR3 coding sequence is TGTGCCATCCGGGGGGGAGGGGATGGCACTGAAGCTTTCTTT. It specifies CAIRGGGDGTEAFF.